The clone carrying this T cell receptor (beta chain) was seen a handful of times. These data belong to a study of blood T cell repertoires in COVID-19. The overall study: There were acute and convalescent COVID-19 samples, and they came from the United States, Italy and Spain. From T cells, B-cell-depleted T cells, or PBMCs came the material, which was cDNA or gDNA.

Authors' analysis steps: Estimates of nucleated cell counts were drawn from the amplification of reference gene primers. Clones were sequenced by immunoSEQ multiplex PCR, and TCRdb holds only the in-frame ones, with some missing. The V and J calls and clone size were taken over from that table, and D and trimming were inferred from the DNA. This sample has 210,000 or so clones, with around 75% found just once. In germline, CDR1 is SGHRS, CDR2 YFSETQ. The CDR3 has 15 amino acids. V lost 2 bases, J lost 4 bases, and 14 bases lay in between. The receptor was derived from a human donor in a cohort sampled during active COVID-19. The chain recombines TRBV5-1 with TRBJ2-3, with D uncertain. Input material: peripheral blood. CDR3 sequence: CASSLRTTNADTQYF. Here the CDR3 DNA reads TGCGCCAGCAGCTTACGAACAACAAATGCAGATACGCAGTATTTT.